This T cell receptor beta chain was sequenced in a study of cytomegalovirus exposure and HLA in healthy donors. For this clone: The antigen is undetermined.

PCR used 60 Vbeta primers and 13 Jbeta primers. Generated by immunoSEQ multiplex PCR, the TCRdb table keeps only in-frame clones and is missing some. The sample shows around 200,000 clones, roughly 80% of them seen only once. Study outcomes and limitations: Immune exposure data for these donors was limited to CMV serostatus. 164 TCR beta chains were listed as cytomegalovirus-associated. Common viral pathogens seemed, in a later analysis, to connect with several of the most significant clusters. TCR beta V segments were, for the most part, productive about 87% or about 30% of the time in an earlier analysis.

The origin of this receptor is a female donor in good health and CMV-seronegative. The specimen sequenced was PBMCs.

CDR3 bases: TGTGCCAGCAGGGACTACCGAACCTTCACCGGGGAGCTGTTTTTT. Translated: CASRDYRTFTGELFF. The chain couples TRBV2 to TRBJ2-2, with TRBD2 as a possible D gene (6 bases). V was clipped by 6 bases and J by 4 bases, with 15 bases between them. Germline V gene sequence: CDR1 SNHLY, CDR2 FYNNEI. The CDR3 consists of 15 residues.